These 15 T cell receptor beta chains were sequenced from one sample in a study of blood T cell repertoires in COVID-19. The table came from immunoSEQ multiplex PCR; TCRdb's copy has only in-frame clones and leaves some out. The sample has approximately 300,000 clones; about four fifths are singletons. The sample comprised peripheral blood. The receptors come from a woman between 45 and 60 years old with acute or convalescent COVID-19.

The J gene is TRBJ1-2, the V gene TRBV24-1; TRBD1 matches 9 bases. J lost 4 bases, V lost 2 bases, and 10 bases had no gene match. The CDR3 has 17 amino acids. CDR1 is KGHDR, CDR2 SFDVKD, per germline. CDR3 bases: TGTGCCACCAGTGATTCAAGGGGGGACAGGGTCTTCTATGGCTACACCTTC. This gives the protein CATSDSRGDRVFYGYTF.

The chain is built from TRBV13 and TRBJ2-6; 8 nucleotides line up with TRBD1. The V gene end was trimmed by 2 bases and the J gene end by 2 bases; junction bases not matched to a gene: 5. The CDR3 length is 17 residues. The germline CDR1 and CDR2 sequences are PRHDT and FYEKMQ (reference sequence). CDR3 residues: CASSLLTGAAGANVLTF. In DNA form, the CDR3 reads TGTGCCAGCAGCTTACTGACAGGGGCTGCTGGGGCCAACGTCCTGACTTTC.

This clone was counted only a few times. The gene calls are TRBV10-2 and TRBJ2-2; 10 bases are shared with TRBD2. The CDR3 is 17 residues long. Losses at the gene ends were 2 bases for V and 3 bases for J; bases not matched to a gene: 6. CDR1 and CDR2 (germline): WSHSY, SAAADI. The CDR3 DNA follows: TGCGCCAGCAGTGAGGTAGGACTAGCGGTACACACCGGGGAGCTGTTTTTT. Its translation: CASSEVGLAVHTGELFF.

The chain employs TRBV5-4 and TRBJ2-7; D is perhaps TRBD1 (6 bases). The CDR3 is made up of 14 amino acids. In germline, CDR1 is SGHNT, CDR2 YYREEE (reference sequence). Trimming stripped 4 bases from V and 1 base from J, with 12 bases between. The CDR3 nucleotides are TGTGCCAGCAGCCCCGGGACACGGTCCTACGAGCAGTACTTC. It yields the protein CASSPGTRSYEQYF.

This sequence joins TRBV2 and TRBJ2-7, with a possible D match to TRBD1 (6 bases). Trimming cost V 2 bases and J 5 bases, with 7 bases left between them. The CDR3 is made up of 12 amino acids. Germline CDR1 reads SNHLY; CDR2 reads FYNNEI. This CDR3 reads CASSETGNEQYV. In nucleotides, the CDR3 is TGTGCCAGCAGTGAAACAGGGAACGAGCAGTACGTC.

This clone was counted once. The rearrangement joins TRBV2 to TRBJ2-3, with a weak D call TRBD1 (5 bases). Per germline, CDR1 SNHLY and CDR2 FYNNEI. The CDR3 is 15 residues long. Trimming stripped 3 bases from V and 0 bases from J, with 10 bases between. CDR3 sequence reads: CASSDDRTSTDTQYF. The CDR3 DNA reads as TGTGCCAGCAGTGATGACAGAACTAGCACAGATACGCAGTATTTT.

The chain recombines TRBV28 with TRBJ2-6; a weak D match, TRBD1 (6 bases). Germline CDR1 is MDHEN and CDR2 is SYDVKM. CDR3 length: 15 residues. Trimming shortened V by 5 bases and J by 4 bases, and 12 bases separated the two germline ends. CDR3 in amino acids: CASSRTDPGANVLTF. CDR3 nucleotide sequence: TGTGCCAGCAGTCGGACAGATCCCGGGGCCAACGTCCTGACTTTC. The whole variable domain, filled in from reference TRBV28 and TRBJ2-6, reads DVKVTQSSRYLVKRTGEKVFLECVQDMDHENMFWYRQDPGLGLRLIYFSYDVKMKEKGDIPEGYSVSREKKERFSLILESASTNQTSMYLCASSRTDPGANVLTFGAGSRLTVL.

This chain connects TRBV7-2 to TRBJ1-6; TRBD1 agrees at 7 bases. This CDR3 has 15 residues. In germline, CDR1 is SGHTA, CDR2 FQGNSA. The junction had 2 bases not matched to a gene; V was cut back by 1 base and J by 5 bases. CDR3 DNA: TGTGCCAGCAGCTTAGGGACAGGAGATAATTCACCCCTCCACTTT. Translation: CASSLGTGDNSPLHF.

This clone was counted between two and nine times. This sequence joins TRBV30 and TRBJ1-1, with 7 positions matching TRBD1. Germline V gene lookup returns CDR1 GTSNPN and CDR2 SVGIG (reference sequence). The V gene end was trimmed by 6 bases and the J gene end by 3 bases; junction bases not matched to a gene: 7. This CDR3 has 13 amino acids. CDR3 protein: CACSPGGHTEAFF. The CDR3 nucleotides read TGTGCCTGTAGTCCAGGGGGGCACACTGAAGCTTTCTTT.

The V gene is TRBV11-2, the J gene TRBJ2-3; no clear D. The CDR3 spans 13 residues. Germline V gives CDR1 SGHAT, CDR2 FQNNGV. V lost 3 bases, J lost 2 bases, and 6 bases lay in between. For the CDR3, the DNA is TGTGCCAGCAGCTTGTACTCCACAGATACGCAGTATTTT. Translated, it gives CASSLYSTDTQYF.

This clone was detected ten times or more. CDR3 bases: TGTGCCAGCAGCCAAGATTGGGCCGGGAGAGGCTACACCTTC. Its translation: CASSQDWAGRGYTF. The V gene is TRBV3-1 (or the pseudogene TRBV3-2), the J gene TRBJ1-2; D call uncertain. CDR3 length: 14 residues. CDR1 and CDR2 (germline): LGHDT, YNNKEL (reference sequence). Trimming shortened V by 0 bases and J by 8 bases, and 13 bases separated the two germline ends.

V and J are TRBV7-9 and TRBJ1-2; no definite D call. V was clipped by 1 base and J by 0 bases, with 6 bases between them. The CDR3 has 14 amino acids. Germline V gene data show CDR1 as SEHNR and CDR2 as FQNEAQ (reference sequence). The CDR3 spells CASSLVGANYGYTF. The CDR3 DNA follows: TGTGCCAGCAGCTTAGTAGGAGCTAACTATGGCTACACCTTC.

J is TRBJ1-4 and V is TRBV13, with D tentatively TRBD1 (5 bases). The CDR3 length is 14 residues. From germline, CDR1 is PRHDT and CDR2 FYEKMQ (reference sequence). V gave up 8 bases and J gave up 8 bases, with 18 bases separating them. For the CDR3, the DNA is TGTGCCAGCGGATTGGGACTGAGGGACGAAAAACTGTTTTTT. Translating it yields CASGLGLRDEKLFF. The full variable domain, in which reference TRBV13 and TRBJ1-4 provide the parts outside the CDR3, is AAGVIQSPRHLIKEKRETATLKCYPIPRHDTVYWYQQGPGQDPQFLISFYEKMQSDKGSIPDRFSAQQFSDYHSELNMSSLELGDSALYFCASGLGLRDEKLFFGSGTQLSVL.

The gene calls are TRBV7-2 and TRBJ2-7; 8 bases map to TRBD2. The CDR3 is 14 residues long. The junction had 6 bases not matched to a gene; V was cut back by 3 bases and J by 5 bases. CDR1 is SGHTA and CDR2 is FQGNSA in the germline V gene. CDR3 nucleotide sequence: TGTGCCAGCAGCTTCGGTGGGACTAGACACGAGCAGTACGTC. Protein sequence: CASSFGGTRHEQYV.

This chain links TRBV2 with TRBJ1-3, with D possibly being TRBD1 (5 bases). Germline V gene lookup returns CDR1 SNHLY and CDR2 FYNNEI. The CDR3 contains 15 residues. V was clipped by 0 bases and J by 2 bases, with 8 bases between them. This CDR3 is CASSEAPQAGNTIYF. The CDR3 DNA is TGTGCCAGCAGTGAAGCGCCACAGGCTGGAAACACCATATATTTT.